Listed below are T cell receptor beta chains from one sample, sequenced in a study of cytomegalovirus exposure and HLA in healthy donors. The assay was immunoSEQ multiplex PCR, and TCRdb's table has in-frame clones only and misses some. The data hold 150,000 to 200,000 clones, with more than 70% observed a single time. The sequenced material came from PBMCs. All receptors come from a woman aged 40 to 49 in good health and CMV-seronegative. The CDR3 runs from the conserved cysteine through the conserved F or W. D genes are given only for firm matches. Where a row states a size, it is once, few, many or the class of an expanded clone; other rows omit it.

TRBV19	NA	TRBJ2-5	NA	CASSMMASQETQYF	TGTGCCAGTAGTATGATGGCTAGCCAAGAGACCCAGTACTTC
TRBV11-2	NA	TRBJ1-5	NA	CASSLGQAGSNQPQHF	TGTGCCAGCAGCTTAGGGCAGGCAGGTAGCAATCAGCCCCAGCATTTT
TRBV19	TRBD1	TRBJ2-7	NA	CASSITDRAYEQYF	TGTGCCAGTAGTATAACCGACAGGGCCTACGAGCAGTACTTC
TRBV7-2	TRBD2	TRBJ2-1	NA	CASGTSGANEQFF	TGTGCCAGCGGGACTAGCGGGGCCAATGAGCAGTTCTTC
TRBV25-1	TRBD1	TRBJ1-2	NA	CASRPAGTGYGYTF	TGTGCCAGCAGGCCGGCCGGGACAGGGTATGGCTACACCTTC
TRBV7-2	NA	TRBJ1-1	NA	CASSSWGRNSEAFF	TGTGCCAGCAGCTCCTGGGGCAGAAACAGTGAAGCTTTCTTT
TRBV5-5	NA	TRBJ1-5	once	CASSLDGQPQHF	TGTGCCAGCAGCTTGGATGGCCAGCCCCAGCATTTT
TRBV5-5	NA	TRBJ1-5	few	CASSFKGGDNQPQHF	TGTGCCAGCAGCTTCAAAGGGGGGGACAATCAGCCCCAGCATTTT
TRBV6-5	NA	TRBJ2-7	NA	CASSYGQIPYEQYF	TGTGCCAGCAGTTACGGGCAGATTCCCTACGAGCAGTACTTC
TRBV28	NA	TRBJ1-2	few	CASSLRAGIPGDYGYTF	TGTGCCAGCAGTTTAAGGGCAGGGATACCTGGAGACTATGGCTACACCTTC
TRBV11-3	NA	TRBJ1-2	NA	CASSPRTGSYGYTF	TGTGCCAGCAGCCCCCGGACCGGGAGCTATGGCTACACCTTC
TRBV19	NA	TRBJ1-3	NA	CASSYSGNTIYF	TGTGCCAGTTCCTACTCTGGAAACACCATATATTTT
TRBV11-2	TRBD2	TRBJ2-3	NA	CASSLAGLGGRGADTQYF	TGTGCCAGCAGCTTAGCTGGTTTAGGCGGGAGAGGGGCAGATACGCAGTATTTT
TRBV27	NA	TRBJ1-1	NA	CASRGPGMNTEAFF	TGTGCCAGCAGGGGCCCGGGAATGAACACTGAAGCTTTCTTT
TRBV6-5	NA	TRBJ2-7	once	CATKTLGGGSYEQYF	TGTGCCACCAAGACTTTAGGGGGTGGCTCCTACGAGCAGTACTTC
TRBV5-3	NA	TRBJ1-2	NA	CARSMAGGHPYGYTF	TGTGCCAGAAGCATGGCGGGGGGCCACCCATATGGCTACACCTTC
TRBV5-4	TRBD2	TRBJ2-1	NA	CASSPGLAGLYNEQFF	TGTGCCAGCAGTCCGGGACTAGCGGGACTCTACAATGAGCAGTTCTTC
TRBV6-1	NA	TRBJ1-1	NA	CAGFGADGAFF	TGTGCCGGTTTTGGGGCTGATGGAGCTTTCTTT
TRBV29-1	NA	TRBJ1-5	NA	CSVDRGYQPQHF	TGCAGCGTTGACAGGGGCTATCAGCCCCAGCATTTT
TRBV6-1	TRBD1	TRBJ1-1	NA	CASIRTGEAFF	TGTGCCAGCATACGGACAGGGGAGGCTTTCTTT
TRBV7-9	NA	TRBJ2-5	NA	CASSRLSGLGQETQYF	TGTGCCAGCAGCCGTCTTTCAGGATTGGGCCAAGAGACCCAGTACTTC
TRBV27	NA	TRBJ1-5	few	CASSLGYSNQPQHF	TGTGCCAGCAGTTTGGGCTATAGCAATCAGCCCCAGCATTTT
TRBV7-2	TRBD2	TRBJ2-1	NA	CASSLGASGAYNEQFF	TGTGCCAGCAGCCTTGGGGCTAGCGGTGCCTACAATGAGCAGTTCTTC
TRBV2	TRBD2	TRBJ2-3	NA	CASSELKGGADTQYF	TGTGCCAGCAGTGAGTTAAAGGGAGGGGCAGATACGCAGTATTTT
TRBV7-6	NA	TRBJ1-4	NA	CASSLALGDEKLFF	TGTGCCAGCAGCCTCGCCCTAGGGGATGAAAAACTGTTTTTT
TRBV11-3	NA	TRBJ2-2	NA	CASSLVRATGELFF	TGTGCCAGCAGCTTAGTCAGGGCCACCGGGGAGCTGTTTTTT
TRBV6-5	TRBD1	TRBJ1-2	NA	CASSYSGRGDYGYTF	TGTGCCAGCAGTTACTCGGGCAGGGGGGACTATGGCTACACCTTC
TRBV7-9	NA	TRBJ1-1	NA	CASSFQGMNTEAFF	TGTGCCAGCAGCTTTCAGGGGATGAACACTGAAGCTTTCTTT
TRBV6-5	NA	TRBJ1-1	NA	CASTNPGHTEAFF	TGTGCCAGCACAAATCCCGGTCACACTGAAGCTTTCTTT
TRBV29-1	NA	TRBJ1-5	once	CSVETGTKGQHF	TGCAGCGTCGAAACAGGGACTAAGGGCCAGCATTTT
TRBV19	NA	TRBJ2-1	NA	CASSQPGLIRPEQFF	TGTGCCAGTAGTCAACCGGGACTGATACGGCCTGAGCAGTTCTTC
TRBV15	NA	TRBJ2-7	few	CATSTQGTHYEQYF	TGTGCCACCAGCACTCAGGGAACGCACTACGAGCAGTACTTC
TRBV18	NA	TRBJ1-2	NA	CASSTGEIHYGYTF	TGTGCCAGCTCAACGGGGGAAATCCACTATGGCTACACCTTC
TRBV29-1	NA	TRBJ2-5	once	CSVLPGHDQETQYF	TGCAGCGTCTTACCGGGACACGACCAAGAGACCCAGTACTTC
TRBV9	NA	TRBJ2-6	few	CASSLGLNSGANVLTF	TGTGCCAGCAGCTTGGGACTGAACTCTGGGGCCAACGTCCTGACTTTC
TRBV18	TRBD1	TRBJ2-2	NA	CASSPQRTGNTGELFF	TGTGCCAGCTCACCTCAAAGGACAGGGAACACCGGGGAGCTGTTTTTT
TRBV9	TRBD2	TRBJ2-5	once	CASSVGGRLQETQYF	TGTGCCAGCAGCGTTGGCGGGAGACTCCAAGAGACCCAGTACTTC
TRBV7-2	NA	TRBJ1-5	NA	CASSPSHPRDNQPQHF	TGTGCCAGCAGCCCAAGTCACCCGAGGGACAATCAGCCCCAGCATTTT
TRBV19	NA	TRBJ2-1	once	CASSMRRLAVAYNEQFF	TGTGCCAGTAGTATGAGGAGGCTGGCCGTCGCCTACAATGAGCAGTTCTTC
TRBV29-1	NA	TRBJ1-3	NA	CSALDGPGTWNTIYF	TGCAGCGCATTAGATGGGCCAGGGACTTGGAACACCATATATTTT
TRBV6-1	NA	TRBJ1-5	NA	CASSGRAQHSNQPQHF	TGTGCCAGCAGTGGGAGGGCCCAGCATAGCAATCAGCCCCAGCATTTT
TRBV5-4	TRBD1	TRBJ2-7	NA	CASSPLDRDTKQYF	TGTGCCAGCAGCCCCCTGGACAGGGATACGAAGCAGTACTTC
TRBV9	NA	TRBJ2-3	NA	CASSDGGSPSTDTQYF	TGTGCCAGCAGTGATGGGGGCTCTCCTAGCACAGATACGCAGTATTTT
TRBV27	TRBD2	TRBJ2-3	NA	CASSPPGLAVVTDTQYF	TGTGCCAGCAGTCCCCCGGGACTAGCGGTTGTCACAGATACGCAGTATTTT
TRBV4-1	TRBD1	TRBJ1-3	NA	CASSQDGTGNSGNTIYF	TGCGCCAGCAGCCAAGATGGGACAGGAAACTCTGGAAACACCATATATTTT
TRBV29-1	TRBD1	TRBJ1-2	NA	CSVGTGDYGYTF	TGCAGCGTTGGGACAGGCGACTATGGCTACACCTTC
TRBV30	NA	TRBJ1-1	NA	CAWNFQANTEAFF	TGTGCCTGGAATTTTCAGGCGAACACTGAAGCTTTCTTT
TRBV6-5	NA	TRBJ2-2	few	CASRQGTGELFF	TGTGCCAGCAGACAGGGAACCGGGGAGCTGTTTTTT
TRBV4-3	TRBD1	TRBJ2-2	NA	CASSQGAGGDTGELFF	TGCGCCAGCAGCCAAGGGGCAGGGGGTGACACCGGGGAGCTGTTTTTT
TRBV18	NA	TRBJ1-4	NA	CASSPGFNEKLFF	TGTGCCAGCTCTCCGGGGTTTAATGAAAAACTGTTTTTT
TRBV5-6	NA	TRBJ2-2	few	CASSWGTNTGELFF	TGTGCCAGCAGCTGGGGGACAAACACCGGGGAGCTGTTTTTT
TRBV9	NA	TRBJ2-1	few	CASSLSGTRGYEQFF	TGTGCCAGCAGCCTTTCGGGAACCAGAGGCTATGAGCAGTTCTTC
TRBV21-1	NA	TRBJ1-2	NA	CASSIGSAAGFYGYTF	TGTGCCAGCAGCATCGGATCTGCAGCAGGCTTTTATGGCTACACCTTC
TRBV27	NA	TRBJ2-1	NA	CASSLHRQGYGGEQFF	TGTGCCAGCAGTCTCCACAGACAGGGTTACGGGGGTGAGCAGTTCTTC
TRBV5-1	TRBD2	TRBJ2-5	NA	CASSRRTSGSQETQYF	TGCGCCAGCAGCCGGAGGACTAGCGGGAGTCAAGAGACCCAGTACTTC
TRBV2	NA	TRBJ1-2	NA	CASSRQEYYGYTF	TGTGCCAGCAGCCGACAGGAGTACTATGGCTACACCTTC
TRBV6-1	NA	TRBJ2-5	NA	CASSETWGGLGETQYF	TGTGCCAGCAGTGAAACCTGGGGGGGCCTGGGGGAGACCCAGTACTTC